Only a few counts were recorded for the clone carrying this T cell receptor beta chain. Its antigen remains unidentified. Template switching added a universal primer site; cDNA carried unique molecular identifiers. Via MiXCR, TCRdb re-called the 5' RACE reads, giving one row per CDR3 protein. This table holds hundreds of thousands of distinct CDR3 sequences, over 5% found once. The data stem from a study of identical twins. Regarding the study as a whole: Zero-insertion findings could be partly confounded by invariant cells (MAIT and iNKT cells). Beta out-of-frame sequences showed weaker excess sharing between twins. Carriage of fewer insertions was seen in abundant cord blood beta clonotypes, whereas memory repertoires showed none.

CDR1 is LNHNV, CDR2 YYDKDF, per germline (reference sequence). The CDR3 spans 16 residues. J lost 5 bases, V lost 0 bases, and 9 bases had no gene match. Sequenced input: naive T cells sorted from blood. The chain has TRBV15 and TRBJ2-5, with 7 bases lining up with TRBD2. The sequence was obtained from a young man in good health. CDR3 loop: CATSRDGGGGGETQYF. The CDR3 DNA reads TGTGCCACCAGCAGAGATGGAGGCGGGGGTGGGGAGACCCAGTACTTC.